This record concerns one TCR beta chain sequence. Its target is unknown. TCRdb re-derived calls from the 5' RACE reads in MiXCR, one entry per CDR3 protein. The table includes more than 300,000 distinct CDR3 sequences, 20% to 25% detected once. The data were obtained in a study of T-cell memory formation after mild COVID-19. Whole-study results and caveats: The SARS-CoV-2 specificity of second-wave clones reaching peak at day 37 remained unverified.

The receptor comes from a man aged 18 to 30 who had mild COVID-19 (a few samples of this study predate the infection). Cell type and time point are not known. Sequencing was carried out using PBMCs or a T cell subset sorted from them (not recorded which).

The chain's CDR3 is CASSLWQGETQYF. CDR3 in DNA: TGTGCCAGCAGCTTGTGGCAGGGAGAGACCCAGTACTTC. This chain uses TRBV5-4 with TRBJ2-5, with D tentatively TRBD1 (5 bases). The CDR3 spans 13 residues. Trimming cost V 1 base and J 4 bases, with 8 bases left between them. Germline CDR1 and CDR2: SGHNT and YYREEE (reference sequence).